One and the same sample provided the 27 T cell receptor beta chains below, sequenced in a study of blood T cell repertoires in COVID-19. Profiled with immunoSEQ multiplex PCR; TCRdb holds only in-frame clones, not every one. The data show approximately 130,000 clones, roughly four fifths seen once. Sequences were obtained from PBMCs or T cells enriched from blood (not recorded which). The receptors come from a man aged 30-40 years who had recovered from COVID-19.

V and J are TRBV3-1 (or the pseudogene TRBV3-2) and TRBJ2-7, with D tentatively TRBD1 (6 bases). The V gene's germline CDR1 is LGHDT and CDR2 YNNKEL (reference sequence). The V and J ends lost 4 bases and 1 base respectively, with 14 bases between them. This CDR3 is built from 15 residues. CDR3 region: CASSPNTGTSYEQYF. The CDR3 coding sequence is TGTGCCAGCAGCCCTAACACCGGGACATCCTACGAGCAGTACTTC.

This rearrangement joins TRBV4-1 to TRBJ2-1; 7 nucleotides agree with TRBD1. Germline V gene sequence: CDR1 MGHRA, CDR2 YSYEKL. V was pared by 4 bases and J by 0 bases, with 3 bases of the junction left unmatched. The CDR3 sequence is 15 residues long. CDR3 residues: CASSPDRASYNEQFF. The CDR3 DNA sequence: TGCGCCAGCAGCCCAGACAGGGCCTCCTACAATGAGCAGTTCTTC.

The genes are TRBV28 and TRBJ1-5; a possible D gene is TRBD1 (5 bases). CDR3 length: 15 residues. Germline V gene lookup returns CDR1 MDHEN and CDR2 SYDVKM. V gave up 5 bases and J gave up 5 bases, with 16 bases separating them. CDR3 protein: CASSPPERGDQPQHF. As DNA, the CDR3 is TGTGCCAGCAGTCCACCAGAAAGGGGTGATCAGCCCCAGCATTTT.

This clone was seen a handful of times. The rearrangement joins TRBV6-2 or TRBV6-3 to TRBJ1-2; the D is unclear. Germline V CDR1 and CDR2: MNHEY, SVGEGT. The CDR3 sequence is 15 residues long. V lost 3 bases and J lost 4, with 15 bases in between. The CDR3 coding sequence is TGTGCCAGCAGTTATGGTGCTGGCTCGGGCTATGGCTACACCTTC. It is translated as CASSYGAGSGYGYTF.

The chain links TRBV19 to TRBJ2-3, with TRBD1 matching over 7 bases. Per germline, CDR1 LNHDA and CDR2 SQIVND (reference sequence). Trimming at V came to 3 bases and at J to 2 bases, leaving 8 bases not matched to a gene. The CDR3 consists of 16 residues. The CDR3 DNA reads as TGTGCCAGTAGTATCATGGGCAGGGGGTTCACAGATACGCAGTATTTT. The encoded protein is CASSIMGRGFTDTQYF. The whole variable domain, filled in from reference TRBV19 and TRBJ2-3, reads DGGITQSPKYLFRKEGQNVTLSCEQNLNHDAMYWYRQDPGQGLRLIYYSQIVNDFQKGDIAEGYSVSREKKESFPLTVTSAQKNPTAFYLCASSIMGRGFTDTQYFGPGTRLTVL.

The J gene is TRBJ2-3, the V gene TRBV11-2; D is possibly TRBD2 (5 bases). The V gene lost 5 bases and the J gene lost 5 bases, with 11 bases spanning the gap. The germline gives CDR1 SGHAT, CDR2 FQNNGV. The CDR3 has 13 residues. In DNA, the CDR3 is TGTGCCAGCAGCCCGCTCCGGGAAGATACGCAGTATTTT. It codes for CASSPLREDTQYF.

The chain links TRBV19 to TRBJ2-2, with no clear D. CDR3 length: 18 residues. Germline CDR1 is LNHDA and CDR2 is SQIVND (reference sequence). The V end was cut by 3 bases, the J end by 0 bases, with 17 bases between. CDR3 coding DNA: TGTGCCAGTAGTATTCCCTATGTGAATCCTACGAACACCGGGGAGCTGTTTTTT. Its protein product is CASSIPYVNPTNTGELFF. Looking up the rest from reference TRBV19 and TRBJ2-2 gives the full variable domain: DGGITQSPKYLFRKEGQNVTLSCEQNLNHDAMYWYRQDPGQGLRLIYYSQIVNDFQKGDIAEGYSVSREKKESFPLTVTSAQKNPTAFYLCASSIPYVNPTNTGELFFGEGSRLTVL.

The gene calls are TRBV19 and TRBJ1-5; 7 positions match TRBD1. The CDR3 is made up of 15 amino acids. The V and J ends lost 6 bases and 1 base, in that order; junction bases with no gene match: 6. Germline CDR1 is LNHDA and CDR2 is SQIVND (reference sequence). Written as DNA, the CDR3 is TGTGCCAGTAGAATCGACAGGGAGAGCAATCAGCCCCAGCATTTT. It codes for CASRIDRESNQPQHF. Looking up the rest from reference TRBV19 and TRBJ1-5 gives the full variable domain: DGGITQSPKYLFRKEGQNVTLSCEQNLNHDAMYWYRQDPGQGLRLIYYSQIVNDFQKGDIAEGYSVSREKKESFPLTVTSAQKNPTAFYLCASRIDRESNQPQHFGDGTRLSIL.

This clone was counted a single time. The rearrangement joins TRBV4-2 to TRBJ2-3, with 8 positions matching TRBD2. The junction had 6 bases not matched to a gene; V was cut back by 2 bases and J by 2 bases. The CDR3 is 16 amino acids. The germline V gene encodes CDR1 LGHNA and CDR2 YNFKEQ. CDR3 sequence: CASSQTGGPNTDTQYF. The CDR3 nucleotides are TGTGCCAGCAGCCAAACGGGAGGGCCGAACACAGATACGCAGTATTTT.

The genes are TRBV24-1 and TRBJ2-2; 9 positions agree with TRBD2. This CDR3 is built from 16 residues. The germline gives CDR1 KGHDR, CDR2 SFDVKD. Trimming took 5 bases from V and 7 from J; bases not matched to a gene: 10. Written as DNA, the CDR3 is TGTGCCACCAGTGCCGGGACTAGCTCGGAAAACGGGGAGCTGTTTTTT. As protein: CATSAGTSSENGELFF.

J is TRBJ2-4 and V is TRBV5-1, with 11 bases fitting TRBD2. After removal of 0 bases from V and 2 bases from J, the junction contained 10 bases not matched to a gene. CDR1 and CDR2 from the germline V gene are SGHRS and YFSETQ. The CDR3 runs to 19 residues. The CDR3 sequence: CASSLGERLAGLPKNIQYF. The CDR3 DNA reads TGCGCCAGCAGCTTGGGGGAAAGACTAGCGGGATTACCCAAAAACATTCAGTACTTC.

The genes are TRBV6-5 and TRBJ2-7; D perhaps matches TRBD1 (6 bases). V was clipped by 0 bases and J by 2 bases, with 11 bases between them. From germline, CDR1 is MNHEY and CDR2 SVGAGI. CDR3 length: 15 amino acids. CDR3 amino acids: CASSYSKGQPYEQYF. The CDR3 nucleotides are TGTGCCAGCAGTTACTCGAAAGGACAGCCCTACGAGCAGTACTTC.

The sample holds one count of this clone. This chain uses TRBV7-9 with TRBJ1-2; 7 bases align to TRBD1. CDR3 length equals 16 residues. In germline, CDR1 is SEHNR, CDR2 FQNEAQ (reference sequence). Losses at the gene ends were 3 bases for V and 2 bases for J; bases not matched to a gene: 9. The CDR3 is CASSFRTGAGNYGYTF. The CDR3 coding sequence is TGTGCCAGCAGCTTTCGTACAGGGGCCGGGAACTATGGCTACACCTTC. The full variable domain, in which reference TRBV7-9 and TRBJ1-2 provide the parts outside the CDR3, is DTGVSQNPRHKITKRGQNVTFRCDPISEHNRLYWYRQTLGQGPEFLTYFQNEAQLEKSRLLSDRFSAERPKGSFSTLEIQRTEQGDSAMYLCASSFRTGAGNYGYTFGSGTRLTVV.

The sample holds one count of this clone. V and J are TRBV7-9 and TRBJ2-3, with 7 bases matching TRBD2. The J segment lost 0 bases and the V segment lost 5 bases, leaving 5 bases of the junction unmatched. Germline V CDR1 and CDR2: SEHNR, FQNEAQ (reference sequence). The CDR3 contains 15 residues. CDR3 sequence (DNA): TGTGCCAGCAGCCCCAGCGGGGTGAGCACAGATACGCAGTATTTT. It yields the protein CASSPSGVSTDTQYF.

The chain is built from TRBV7-9 and TRBJ2-1; tentatively, D is TRBD2 (5 bases). The CDR3 is 12 residues long. Per germline, CDR1 SEHNR and CDR2 FQNEAQ (reference sequence). The germline V and J ends were trimmed by 2 bases and 10 bases, with 9 bases remaining between them. The CDR3 protein is CASSLNSGEQFF. CDR3 nucleotides: TGTGCCAGCAGCTTAAACAGCGGAGAGCAGTTCTTC.

The chain links TRBV29-1 to TRBJ1-1; 7 bases align to TRBD1. CDR3 length: 12 residues. V lost 8 bases to trimming and J lost 4 bases; unmatched junction nucleotides: 7. The germline V gene encodes CDR1 SQVTM and CDR2 ANQGSEA. In DNA, the CDR3 is TGCAGCTCTGTGAGGGGGCGCACTGAAGCTTTCTTT. As protein: CSSVRGRTEAFF.

This clone appeared a single time. The chain recombines TRBV9 with TRBJ1-1; D gene unclear. The V end was cut by 4 bases, the J end by 1 base, with 20 bases between. CDR3 length: 17 residues. Germline V lookup: CDR1 SGDLS, CDR2 YYNGEE. The CDR3 region is CASSFSRELPGNTEAFF. CDR3 nucleotides: TGTGCCAGCAGCTTTAGTCGGGAGCTGCCCGGGAACACTGAAGCTTTCTTT.

The rearrangement joins TRBV2 to TRBJ2-7, with TRBD1 as a possible D gene (6 bases). CDR1 and CDR2 from the germline V gene are SNHLY and FYNNEI. There are 13 residues in the CDR3. Trimming took 8 bases from V and 2 from J, leaving 13 bases between them. The CDR3 loop is CASLNQGPYEQYF. Here the CDR3 DNA reads TGTGCCAGCTTGAACCAGGGGCCCTACGAGCAGTACTTC.

This chain uses TRBV19 with TRBJ1-5; D unresolved. This CDR3 has 13 residues. Trimming pared 5 bases from V and 4 bases from J, leaving 9 bases between. Germline-derived CDR1 and CDR2 are LNHDA and SQIVND (reference sequence). The CDR3 sequence is CASSDGQNQPQHF. The CDR3 region has the DNA TGTGCCAGTAGTGATGGGCAGAATCAGCCCCAGCATTTT.

This chain joins TRBV5-1 and TRBJ2-7, with TRBD2 identical over 11 bases. The CDR3 totals 15 residues. Germline V gene lookup returns CDR1 SGHRS and CDR2 YFSETQ. J gave up 6 bases and V 0 bases, and 5 bases lay outside the gene matches. CDR3 sequence: CASSLVAGGPVEQYF. The CDR3 DNA reads as TGCGCCAGCAGCTTGGTAGCGGGAGGGCCGGTCGAGCAGTACTTC. Using reference TRBV5-1 and TRBJ2-7 for the parts outside the CDR3, the full variable domain is KAGVTQTPRYLIKTRGQQVTLSCSPISGHRSVSWYQQTPGQGLQFLFEYFSETQRNKGNFPGRFSGRQFSNSRSEMNVSTLELGDSALYLCASSLVAGGPVEQYFGPGTRLTVT.

This rearrangement joins TRBV4-2 to TRBJ2-7, with no clear D. The CDR3 spans 13 residues. Germline CDR1 LGHNA, CDR2 YNFKEQ. Trimming cost V 1 base and J 2 bases, with 6 bases left between them. This CDR3 is CASSQAGAYEQYF. Written as DNA, the CDR3 is TGTGCCAGCAGCCAAGCCGGAGCCTACGAGCAGTACTTC.

V is TRBV15 and J is TRBJ2-7; no clear D. Trimming removed 4 bases at V and 3 bases at J, with 10 bases between. CDR3 length: 13 amino acids. From germline, CDR1 is LNHNV and CDR2 YYDKDF (reference sequence). CDR3 DNA: TGTGCCACCAGCAAGACCAGGATCTACGAGCAGTACGTC. The encoded protein is CATSKTRIYEQYV.

CDR3: CASSFGGAGSGYEQYF. CDR3 DNA sequence: TGTGCCAGCAGTTTTGGAGGCGCGGGTTCAGGCTACGAGCAGTACTTC. V is TRBV27 and J is TRBJ2-7; TRBD2 might be the D (5 bases). Trimming took 3 bases from V and 3 from J, leaving 18 bases between them. The CDR3 has 16 residues. The germline CDR1 and CDR2 sequences are MNHEY and SMNVEV (reference sequence).

The sample holds a few counts of this clone. This chain connects TRBV7-9 to TRBJ1-2, with 10 bases fitting TRBD1. The CDR3 is 17 amino acids. Unmatched junction bases numbered 12, after V lost 5 bases and J lost 3 bases. Germline V lookup: CDR1 SEHNR, CDR2 FQNEAQ (reference sequence). The CDR3 sequence is CASSPGGTGASDYGYTF. The CDR3 nucleotides are TGTGCCAGCAGCCCCGGAGGGACAGGGGCGTCAGACTATGGCTACACCTTC.

The chain couples TRBV10-3 to TRBJ1-4, with 8 nucleotides matching TRBD1. Per germline, CDR1 ENHRY and CDR2 SYGVKD. The V segment lost 3 bases and the J segment 7 bases; nucleotides outside the gene matches: 4. This CDR3 is built from 14 residues. The CDR3 protein is CAISDEQGVEKLFF. The CDR3 DNA is TGTGCCATCAGTGACGAACAGGGGGTTGAAAAACTGTTTTTT.

The chain uses TRBV6-4 and TRBJ1-2; no reliable D call. This CDR3 contains 12 residues. Germline loops: CDR1 MRHNA, CDR2 SNTAGT. Deletions cut 2 bases from V and 5 bases from J, with 6 bases between. The CDR3 spells CASSDPGYGYTF. For the CDR3, the DNA is TGTGCCAGCAGTGACCCGGGTTATGGCTACACCTTC.

The chain joins TRBV19 to TRBJ1-1; 9 positions agree with TRBD1. This CDR3 contains 14 residues. Germline CDR1 LNHDA, CDR2 SQIVND (reference sequence). J was trimmed by 5 bases and V by 5 bases; bases with no gene match: 6. Here the CDR3 reads CASSLQGTGTEAFF. The CDR3 DNA reads as TGTGCCAGTAGTCTACAGGGGACAGGGACTGAAGCTTTCTTT.